The 19 T cell receptor beta chains in this list originate from one sample, sequenced in a study of early T cells in non-severe SARS-CoV-2 infection. TCRdb passed the 5' RACE reads through MiXCR, listing each CDR3 protein once. The profile shows more than 15,000 distinct CDR3 sequences, about 5% of them singletons. Sequences were derived from whole blood, sampled at baseline. The receptors here all came from an adult who was a healthcare worker with PCR-confirmed SARS-CoV-2 infection or an uninfected control (not recorded which).

In its sample, this clonotype was seen many times. V gene TRBV27 combines with J gene TRBJ2-3; tentative D call: TRBD2 (6 bases). Germline V gene sequence: CDR1 MNHEY, CDR2 SMNVEV (reference sequence). V was trimmed by 6 bases and J by 0 bases, leaving 10 bases between them. This CDR3 has 14 residues. DNA of the CDR3: TGTGCCAGCAGGTGGGGGGAAAGCACAGATACGCAGTATTTT. Its translation: CASRWGESTDTQYF.

This clonotype was recorded many times. The CDR3 nucleotides read TGTGCCAGCAGCTTAGTTTGGACAGTAAACACTGAAGCTTTCTTT. It yields the protein CASSLVWTVNTEAFF. The chain joins TRBV7-2 to TRBJ1-1; tentative D call: TRBD1 (6 bases). The CDR3 is made up of 15 amino acids. V lost 1 base and J lost 2, with 11 bases in between. The germline gives CDR1 SGHTA, CDR2 FQGNSA.

The table lists this clonotype with a few counts. The genes are TRBV16 and TRBJ2-7; D call uncertain. The length of the CDR3 is 12 residues. V was pared by 4 bases and J by 4 bases, with 8 bases between. CDR1 and CDR2 (germline): KGHSY, FQNENV. The CDR3 spells CASSREVYEQYF. Written as DNA, the CDR3 is TGTGCCAGCAGCCGAGAGGTTTACGAGCAGTACTTC.

This clonotype has at least ten counts. This sequence joins TRBV7-2 and TRBJ2-7; 7 bases align to TRBD1. Germline values: CDR1 SGHTA, CDR2 FQGNSA. The CDR3 totals 12 residues. The V gene end was trimmed by 4 bases and the J gene end by 7 bases; junction bases not matched to a gene: 4. The CDR3 bases are TGTGCCAGCAGCTCATACAGGGGAGAGCAGTACTTC. Its protein product is CASSSYRGEQYF.

This clonotype occurred many times. For the CDR3, the DNA is TGTGCCAGCAGTTCCCGGGACAGGTTGCAGTATTTT. Translated, it gives CASSSRDRLQYF. This chain uses TRBV12-3 or TRBV12-4 with TRBJ2-3, with 8 bases that match TRBD1. Trimming at V came to 4 bases and at J to 11 bases, leaving 5 bases not matched to a gene. This CDR3 contains 12 residues.

In its sample, this clonotype was seen many times. This rearrangement joins TRBV20-1 to TRBJ1-1, with 9 bases matching TRBD1. Germline trimming cut 6 bases from V and 7 bases from J; bases unmatched to any gene: 12. Germline lookup yields CDR1 DFQATT and CDR2 SNEGSKA (reference sequence). The CDR3 contains 14 residues. DNA for the CDR3: TGCAGTGCCCCGGGACAGGGAGGGTTTTTTGAAGCTTTCTTT. Residues: CSAPGQGGFFEAFF.

By share, this clonotype counts as medium-sized. CDR3 residues: CASSLLNTEAFF. The CDR3 region has the DNA TGTGCCAGCAGTTTACTGAACACTGAAGCTTTCTTT. The chain carries TRBV12-3 or TRBV12-4 and TRBJ1-1, with D hard to call. This CDR3 is 12 amino acids long. V gave up 2 bases and J gave up 0 bases, with 1 base separating them.

This clonotype was counted ten times or more. CDR3 loop: CASTPGRAQHF. CDR3 DNA: TGTGCCAGCACCCCCGGGAGGGCCCAGCATTTT. The V gene is TRBV21-1, the J gene TRBJ1-5. TRBV21-1 is a known pseudogene. The CDR3 consists of 11 residues.

This clonotype was detected ten times or more. At one end the junction does not follow the germline gene, possibly because of a read error. The genes are TRBV4-1 and TRBJ2-6; the D gene is possibly TRBD2 (5 bases). There are 18 residues in the CDR3. Germline-derived CDR1 and CDR2 are MGHRA and YSYEKL. The CDR3 protein is CASSQSPTGVTGANVLTF. The CDR3 nucleotides are TGCGCCAGCAGCCAATCCCCAACCGGGGTAACTGGAGCCAACGTCCTGACTTTC.

This clonotype came up many times. The CDR3 is CSVAGTNSNQPQHF. The CDR3 nucleotides read TGCAGCGTTGCAGGGACGAATAGCAATCAGCCCCAGCATTTT. This chain uses TRBV29-1 with TRBJ1-5; TRBD1 might be the D (5 bases). V lost 4 bases and J lost 0, with 10 bases in between. This CDR3 has 14 amino acids. Germline V gives CDR1 SQVTM, CDR2 ANQGSEA.

The chain links TRBV7-6 to TRBJ1-2, with 10 bases identical to TRBD1. The V segment lost 5 bases and the J segment 6 bases; nucleotides outside the gene matches: 6. Germline assignment: CDR1 SGHVS and CDR2 FNYEAQ. CDR3 length: 14 residues. The CDR3 DNA reads as TGTGCCAGCAGCCGGGGACAGGGGCTGGATGGCTACACCTTC. It specifies CASSRGQGLDGYTF.

This clonotype has a count of ten or more. V and J are TRBV11-1 and TRBJ1-1; possibly TRBD1 for D (6 bases). This CDR3 contains 13 residues. From germline, CDR1 is SGHAT and CDR2 FQDESV (reference sequence). V lost 3 bases and J lost 7, with 12 bases in between. Here the CDR3 reads CASSLRGSGEAFF. The CDR3 nucleotides read TGTGCCAGCAGCTTGAGGGGGTCAGGTGAAGCTTTCTTT.

This clonotype was found many times. The genes are TRBV10-3 and TRBJ1-6, with D perhaps TRBD1 (5 bases). The CDR3 covers 15 residues. V lost 0 bases and J 7 bases, leaving 10 bases between the germline ends. The germline V gene encodes CDR1 ENHRY and CDR2 SYGVKD. The CDR3 DNA reads TGTGCCATCAGTGAGTCGAAAGGGGACAATTCACCCCTCCACTTT. Its protein is CAISESKGDNSPLHF.

This clonotype was observed many times. The chain uses TRBV6-2 or TRBV6-3 and TRBJ1-2; D unresolved. Per germline, CDR1 MNHEY and CDR2 SVGEGT. V lost 0 bases and J 8 bases, leaving 16 bases between the germline ends. The CDR3 runs 15 residues. The CDR3 nucleotides read TGTGCCAGCAGTTACTCGAGTATGGTGGTTAAGGGCTACACCTTC. It codes for CASSYSSMVVKGYTF.

This clonotype appeared many times. The chain links TRBV7-8 to TRBJ1-3; D perhaps matches TRBD1 (6 bases). V gave up 4 bases and J gave up 6 bases, with 22 bases separating them. Germline V gives CDR1 SGHVS, CDR2 FQNEAQ. The CDR3 length is 17 residues. The CDR3 spells CASSSFPPGGRENTIYF. In DNA, the CDR3 is TGTGCCAGCAGCTCGTTCCCCCCCGGGGGCCGTGAAAACACCATATATTTT.

This clonotype was counted many times. The chain couples TRBV19 to TRBJ1-2; the D gene is possibly TRBD1 (5 bases). This CDR3 is 14 amino acids long. The V gene lost 7 bases and the J gene lost 4 bases, with 16 bases spanning the gap. CDR1 is LNHDA, CDR2 SQIVND, per germline (reference sequence). The DNA of the CDR3 is TGTGCCAGTAAATTGACAGACCCCGCCTATGGCTACACCTTC. Translated, it gives CASKLTDPAYGYTF.

V gene TRBV23-1 combines with J gene TRBJ2-7; the match to TRBD1 covers 7 bases. TRBV23-1 is reported as an ORF; its role is uncertain. The CDR3 totals 14 residues. V lost 6 bases, J lost 5 bases, and 10 bases stayed unmatched. This CDR3 reads CASRGTEEFHEQYF. In DNA, the CDR3 is TGCGCCAGCAGGGGGACAGAAGAGTTTCACGAGCAGTACTTC.

This clonotype was observed a handful of times. The V gene is TRBV29-1, the J gene TRBJ1-1, with D unclear. Germline V lookup: CDR1 SQVTM, CDR2 ANQGSEA. V lost 7 bases, J lost 0 bases, and 12 bases lay in between. This CDR3 is 13 amino acids long. The CDR3 region is CSALDGMNTEAFF. The DNA for the CDR3 is TGCAGCGCCCTAGACGGAATGAACACTGAAGCTTTCTTT.

This clonotype was picked up a small number of times. V and J are TRBV19 and TRBJ1-2; D not certain. This CDR3 comprises 11 residues. The germline gives CDR1 LNHDA, CDR2 SQIVND (reference sequence). V lost 9 bases and J 5 bases, leaving 10 bases between the germline ends. The CDR3 is CARIQIYGYTF. The CDR3 nucleotides read TGTGCCAGAATACAGATTTATGGCTACACCTTC. Complete variable domain (other parts from reference TRBV19 and TRBJ1-2): DGGITQSPKYLFRKEGQNVTLSCEQNLNHDAMYWYRQDPGQGLRLIYYSQIVNDFQKGDIAEGYSVSREKKESFPLTVTSAQKNPTAFYLCARIQIYGYTFGSGTRLTVV.